This T cell receptor (beta chain) was recorded in a study of spatial heterogeneity in lung cancer (dated by TCRdb to between 2018 and 2021). About the investigation overall: Donors were under 95 patients with early-stage, untreated non-small cell lung cancer from the lung TRACERx cohort. Follow-up PBMC samples were sequenced whenever available, with the median time to follow-up being two to three years after resection. Beta-chain transcripts were consistently detected in greater numbers than alpha-chain transcripts, which likely reflects a higher abundance of beta-chain transcripts. In the raw uncorrected reads, each unique combination of TCR and UMI appeared more than ten times on average. In non-small cell lung cancer, the study quantitatively compared TCR alpha and beta repertoires across several tumor regions, matched nontumor lung, and blood. Nonsynonymous mutation counts, determined by whole-exome sequencing of tumor tissue, were related to features of the TCR repertoire. Both alpha and beta chains were TCR-sequenced in approximately 200 tumor regions, 64 matched nontumor lung samples and around 54 PBMC samples obtained at surgery.

The library was built by means of 5' RACE. The data were produced on a NextSeq 500. In the TCR library protocol, a unique molecular identifier was attached to each TCR cDNA molecule so that PCR and sequencing errors could be corrected. Per the original workflow: Decombinator tools were used for TCR identification, UMI-based error correction and CDR3 extraction. TCRs above a frequency of 2 per 1,000, corresponding to the top 1% of the tumor frequency distribution, were defined as expanded. Renyi diversity was calculated using the R vegan package after each repertoire was subsampled 100 times to 5,000 TCRs. CDR3 similarity networks were constructed using string-kernel similarity of amino acid triplets, with links drawn between CDR3s whose pairwise similarity was above 0.82. TCRdb reran the public reads through fastp at Q25 and MiXCR, keeping productive beta chains. Duplicate CDR3 protein sequences are folded into a single record with the most common DNA and genes. TCRdb, not the authors, supplied the V and J calls. This sample holds 60,000 to 85,000 distinct CDR3 sequences; less than 9.5% were observed only once. The ten largest clones represent 1.9% of the sample.

The time point tag for this specimen amounts to: blood at routine non-recurrence follow-up after resection. TCR sequencing used whole RNA extracted from tumor and nontumor lung tissue, or from cryopreserved PBMC samples, without cell sorting. Patients were selected for TCR sequencing only if sufficient RNA was available from at least two tumor regions. Ten or more counts support this clonotype. Its binding antigen is unknown. No base quality values were provided; no much bigger clone lies one nucleotide off. The study at large found these results: Ubiquitous expanded tumor TCRs were found in blood more often at tumor resection than at routine follow-up. Only 14 to 15 patients were included in the comparisons of baseline and follow-up blood repertoires. Confirming at a functional level the hypothesis that regional TCRs recognize regional mutations was considered to require additional single-cell paired TCR alpha and beta sequencing.

The junction shows trimming of 1 base on V and 0 bases on J, and the gene matches do not reach 5 bases of it. From the germline V gene, CDR1 is SGHTA and CDR2 is FQGTGA. Spanning cysteine to phenylalanine, the CDR3 consists of 17 amino acids. The read is trimmed to its CDR3 DNA, 51 bases read in frame from base 1. Sequencing used PBMCs, obtained at follow-up. This sequence uses TRBV7-3 and TRBJ2-2; 7 nucleotides in the junction match TRBD2. This clonotype was obtained from a female donor with early-stage non-small cell lung cancer. The CDR3 reads as follows: CASSLNNAGANTGELFF. The nucleotides are TGTGCCAGCAGCTTAAATAATGCGGGAGCGAACACCGGGGAGCTGTTTTTT.